The clone carrying this T cell receptor (beta chain) showed up just a few times. The sample belongs to a study of T-cell memory formation after mild COVID-19. J was trimmed by 0 bases and V by 6 bases; bases with no gene match: 7. The germline V gene has CDR1 SGHTA and CDR2 FQGNSA. The CDR3 spans 18 residues. A single record per CDR3 protein comes from TCRdb applying MiXCR to the 5' RACE reads. The table lists roughly 130,000 distinct CDR3 sequences, approximately 17% of them singletons, with 4.5% to 6.5% in the top ten. The chain is built from TRBV7-2 and TRBJ2-3; 15 bases fit TRBD2. The sequence derives from a man aged 18 to 29 who had mild COVID-19 (a few samples of this study predate the infection). Cell type and time point are not known. Material for sequencing was PBMCs or a T cell subset sorted from them (not recorded which). CDR3 region: CASSRRGLAGGSTDTQYF. The CDR3 coding sequence is TGTGCCAGCAGTAGACGGGGACTAGCGGGGGGTAGCACAGATACGCAGTATTTT.